Shown below are 2 T cell receptor beta chains from a single sample sequenced in a study of spatial heterogeneity in lung cancer (dated by TCRdb to the late 2010s). The protocol used for the library was 5' RACE. This sample was sequenced with a NextSeq 500. The public reads were reanalyzed by TCRdb: fastp trimming at Q25, MiXCR alignment, in-frame beta chains only. Rows are combined by CDR3 protein, so each entry shows the most common genes and DNA. The sample includes approximately 39,000 distinct CDR3 sequences, with 4.5% to 6% observed a single time. The top ten constitute approximately 10% of the sample. What the time point label conveys for this sample: sample taken at primary tumor resection. TCR sequencing used whole RNA extracted from tumor and nontumor lung tissue, or from cryopreserved PBMC samples, without cell sorting. The sample consisted of PBMCs, taken at surgery. These receptors came from a male donor with early-stage non-small cell lung cancer.

This clonotype showed up many times. The V and J genes are TRBV5-1 and TRBJ2-5, with 8 bases lining up with TRBD1. The CDR3 runs 15 residues. Germline values: CDR1 SGHRS, CDR2 YFSETQ. The ends lost 3 bases at V and 4 bases at J; junction bases unmatched: 8. The CDR3 DNA reads TGCGCCAGCAGCTCGTCGACAGGGGAAGGAGAGACCCAGTACTTC. Its translation is CASSSSTGEGETQYF. The complete variable domain, with remaining parts taken from reference TRBV5-1 and TRBJ2-5, reads KAGVTQTPRYLIKTRGQQVTLSCSPISGHRSVSWYQQTPGQGLQFLFEYFSETQRNKGNFPGRFSGRQFSNSRSEMNVSTLELGDSALYLCASSSSTGEGETQYFGPGTRLLVL.

This clonotype was observed at least ten times. The chain uses TRBV5-1 and TRBJ2-5, with D perhaps TRBD2 (5 bases). The germline gives CDR1 SGHRS, CDR2 YFSETQ. The CDR3 runs to 16 residues. Deletions cut 4 bases from V and 3 bases from J, with 19 bases between. The CDR3 protein is CASSPEVRQTKETQYF. In DNA form, the CDR3 reads TGCGCCAGCAGCCCGGAAGTCCGGCAGACTAAAGAGACCCAGTACTTC.